This is a list of T cell receptor beta chains from one sample in a study of cytomegalovirus exposure and HLA in healthy donors. Assay used: immunoSEQ multiplex PCR; TCRdb lists only in-frame clones, some missing. The table lists about 170,000 clones, roughly 81% of them singletons, with 4.9% in the top ten. The sample was PBMCs. The receptors shown here come from a young woman in good health and CMV-seropositive. CDR3s include the opening cysteine and the closing phenylalanine or tryptophan. A D gene is named only where the DNA matches it firmly. Part of the rows lack a size; the others show once, few, many or a class for expanded clones.

.,TRBV7-2,.,TRBJ1-4,TGTGCCAGCAGCTCGCAGGCGAATGAAAAACTGTTTTTT,CASSSQANEKLFF
.,TRBV11-2,few,TRBJ2-7,TGTGCCAGCAGCTTTTCGTCGGGCGAGCAGTACTTC,CASSFSSGEQYF
.,TRBV6-1,.,TRBJ2-7,TGTGCCAGCAGAGACAGGACCTCAGTCTCCTACGAGCAGTACTTC,CASRDRTSVSYEQYF
.,TRBV5-1,.,TRBJ2-5,TGCGCCAGCAGCCGGACCGGGGAAGAGACCCAGTACTTC,CASSRTGEETQYF
.,TRBV25-1,.,TRBJ1-3,TGTGCCAGCAGTATACAGGGTCAGGGTGGAAACACCATATATTTT,CASSIQGQGGNTIYF
.,TRBV7-9,.,TRBJ1-2,TGTGCCAGCAGCTTGGCGGGACTAAAGGACGGCTACACCTTC,CASSLAGLKDGYTF
TRBD1,TRBV7-9,once,TRBJ1-4,TGTGCCAGCAGCTTAGACGGGACAGGAGGAGAAAAACTGTTTTTT,CASSLDGTGGEKLFF
.,TRBV5-5,.,TRBJ2-1,TGTGCCAGCAGAACGGACTACTACAATGAGCAGTTCTTC,CASRTDYYNEQFF
TRBD1,TRBV5-1,.,TRBJ2-1,TGCGCCAGCAGCAAACCGGGACAGGGTTACAATGAGCAGTTCTTC,CASSKPGQGYNEQFF
.,TRBV4-3,.,TRBJ1-4,TGCGCCAGCAGCCAAGATGTGGACAGTACAAATGAAAAACTGTTTTTT,CASSQDVDSTNEKLFF
.,TRBV18,.,TRBJ1-6,TGTGCCAGCTCACCGCGGGCAACTTCCAATTCACCCCTCCACTTT,CASSPRATSNSPLHF
.,TRBV29-1,few,TRBJ2-3,TGCAGCGTTTCCGTGGGCTCGGATACGCAGTATTTT,CSVSVGSDTQYF
.,TRBV19,.,TRBJ2-3,TGTGCCACCCTAAAAAGAGGGGGGGGCACAGATACGCAGTATTTT,CATLKRGGGTDTQYF
.,TRBV19,.,TRBJ1-2,TGTGCCAGTTCCGGGAGCTACTATGGCTACACCTTC,CASSGSYYGYTF
TRBD1,TRBV12-5,.,TRBJ2-7,TGTGCTAGTGGGCGACAGGGTTCCTACGAGCAGTACTTC,CASGRQGSYEQYF
.,TRBV2,.,TRBJ1-2,TGTGCCAGCAGCCAGGGGCTGGGCTACACCTTC,CASSQGLGYTF
.,TRBV7-9,.,TRBJ1-6,TGTGCCAGCAGCTTAGGGACATCTAATAATTCACCCCTCCACTTT,CASSLGTSNNSPLHF
.,TRBV21-1,.,TRBJ2-2,TGTGCCAGCCGGCCACCCGGTAGGACAGGGGGTTTGTCCGGGGAGCTGTTTTTT,CASRPPGRTGGLSGELFF
.,TRBV2,.,TRBJ2-5,TGTGCCGGAACAGAGTACCAAGAGACCCAGTACTTC,CAGTEYQETQYF
TRBD1,TRBV4-2,.,TRBJ2-1,TGTGCCAGCAGACAGGGGTCGAGCTCCTACAATGAGCAGTTCTTC,CASRQGSSSYNEQFF
TRBD1,TRBV2,.,TRBJ1-5,TGTGCCAGCTCTCAGGGGGCTTTCCGGGAATTTAGCAATCAGCCCCAGCATTTT,CASSQGAFREFSNQPQHF
TRBD1,TRBV5-4,.,TRBJ2-7,TGTGCCAGCAGCCCGAGGGACAGGGGGCCCTACGAGCAGTACTTC,CASSPRDRGPYEQYF
TRBD1,TRBV4-3,.,TRBJ2-7,TGCGCCAGCAGCCGCCACCCAGAACAGACAGGGGGTTATCAATACGAGCAGTACTTC,CASSRHPEQTGGYQYEQYF
.,TRBV29-1,.,TRBJ1-1,TGCAGCGGACGAGAGGCGACTGAAGCTTTCTTT,CSGREATEAFF
.,TRBV7-2,.,TRBJ1-2,TGTGCCAGCAGCCGAAACAGGGATTTGGGTTATGGCTACACCTTC,CASSRNRDLGYGYTF
.,TRBV21-1,.,TRBJ2-3,TGTGCCAGCAGCAGGAGCGGGGGGGCGACAGATACGCAGTATTTT,CASSRSGGATDTQYF
.,TRBV5-4,.,TRBJ2-2,TGTGCCAGCAGGATCGGGTCTGGCAACACCGGGGAGCTGTTTTTT,CASRIGSGNTGELFF